The 27 T cell receptor beta chains below all came from one sample that was sequenced in a study of blood T cells in healthy people across ages (dated by TCRdb to the mid-2010s). Receptor libraries were prepared by 5' RACE. The run used an Illumina HiSeq 2500. The second PCR ran for roughly 7 to 12 cycles and used a J-beta primer mix along with a sample-barcoded 5' primer. TCRdb ran its own pipeline on the public reads, namely fastp trimming at Q25 and MiXCR clone calling, and kept in-frame beta chains. Each CDR3 protein gets just one entry, which takes the most common genes and DNA from the rows behind it. The sample table holds 550,000 to 700,000 distinct CDR3 sequences, of which roughly a quarter were seen once. In total, the top ten clones hold less than 20% of the sample. What was sequenced was blood. The receptor set was obtained from a woman in her sixties or seventies in good health.

This chain connects TRBV7-3 to TRBJ2-3; perhaps TRBD1 as D (6 bases). Germline CDR1 reads SGHTA; CDR2 reads FQGTGA. V lost 2 bases, J lost 2 bases, and 11 bases lay in between. This CDR3 is 15 amino acids long. CDR3 DNA: TGTGCCAGCAGCTTAGTGGGGGCGGTCACAGATACGCAGTATTTT. Amino acids: CASSLVGAVTDTQYF.

J is TRBJ2-1 and V is TRBV6-1; the D gene is possibly TRBD2 (6 bases). Germline V CDR1 and CDR2: MNHNS, SASEGT. The CDR3 is 13 residues long. V lost 10 bases and J lost 10, with 20 bases in between. In DNA form, the CDR3 reads TGTGCCACGGGACTCTCTCCGGAGTTGGAGCAGTTCTTC. Encoded protein: CATGLSPELEQFF.

The rearrangement links TRBV12-3 or TRBV12-4 to TRBJ1-2; tentative D call: TRBD1 (6 bases). V lost 7 bases and J lost 4, with 19 bases in between. CDR3 size: 15 residues. The CDR3, as DNA: TGTGCCAGCAAGCCCGAGGGGGGGCTTGGCTATGGCTACACCTTC. This gives the protein CASKPEGGLGYGYTF.

This clonotype was detected a few times. The chain joins TRBV7-2 to TRBJ1-3; 8 bases line up with TRBD1. Looked up from germline, CDR1 is SGHTA and CDR2 is FQGNSA. V lost 2 bases, J lost 3 bases, and 6 bases stayed unmatched. This CDR3 is built from 16 residues. In nucleotides, the CDR3 is TGTGCCAGCAGCTTATCCGGGACAGGACATGGAAACACCATATATTTT. Translated: CASSLSGTGHGNTIYF.

This clonotype was observed once. The gene calls are TRBV3-1 and TRBJ1-2; tentative D call: TRBD1 (5 bases). CDR3 length equals 14 residues. Germline V gives CDR1 LGHDT, CDR2 YNNKEL (reference sequence). Trimming shortened V by 1 base and J by 8 bases, and 14 bases separated the two germline ends. The CDR3 coding sequence is TGTGCCAGCAGCCAAGTCGGCCAGGGCGAAGGCTACACCTTC. It yields the protein CASSQVGQGEGYTF.

The chain combines TRBV7-9 with TRBJ1-2, with D hard to call. V lost 0 bases and J lost 10, with 15 bases in between. Germline loops: CDR1 SEHNR, CDR2 FQNEAQ (reference sequence). This CDR3 has 14 amino acids. The DNA for the CDR3 is TGTGCCAGCAGCTTAGCCCTCAACGGTCAGGTCTACACCTTC. This sequence encodes CASSLALNGQVYTF.

The rearrangement links TRBV12-3 or TRBV12-4 to TRBJ1-3; possible D gene TRBD1, 6 bases. The CDR3 covers 15 residues. The germline V and J ends were trimmed by 5 bases and 0 bases, with 11 bases remaining between them. For the CDR3, the DNA is TGTGCCAGCAGTAACAGGGCCTTCTCTGGAAACACCATATATTTT. It yields the protein CASSNRAFSGNTIYF.

This clonotype was found a few times. The rearrangement links TRBV20-1 to TRBJ1-2; 12 bases match TRBD1. CDR1 is DFQATT and CDR2 is SNEGSKA in the germline V gene (reference sequence). V lost 6 bases, J lost 7 bases, and 6 bases stayed unmatched. The CDR3 runs to 13 residues. The CDR3 reads CSAMGQGAGGYTF. The CDR3, as DNA: TGCAGTGCGATGGGACAGGGGGCGGGTGGCTACACCTTC.

The chain combines TRBV6-6 with TRBJ1-2; 10 nucleotides match TRBD1. The CDR3 is made up of 13 amino acids. The germline V gene has CDR1 MNHNY and CDR2 SVGAGI (reference sequence). V dropped 7 bases and J dropped 4; count of bases not matched to a gene: 3. The CDR3 reads CASKGQGRYGYTF. CDR3 nucleotides: TGTGCCAGCAAGGGACAGGGGCGCTATGGCTACACCTTC.

J is TRBJ2-5 and V is TRBV6-6; the D gene is possibly TRBD2 (6 bases). The CDR3 has 14 residues. Germline CDR1 and CDR2: MNHNY and SVGAGI (reference sequence). V shed 2 bases and J shed 4 bases, with 11 bases lying between them. The CDR3 protein is CASSYGGQGETQYF. Here the CDR3 DNA reads TGTGCCAGCAGTTACGGAGGGCAGGGAGAGACCCAGTACTTC.

The table lists this clonotype with a few counts. The V gene is TRBV7-9, the J gene TRBJ2-2; the D gene is possibly TRBD1 (6 bases). Germline V lookup: CDR1 SEHNR, CDR2 FQNEAQ (reference sequence). The CDR3 is 15 amino acids. The ends were cut back, 1 base at V and 4 bases at J, with 10 bases in the middle. CDR3 residues: CASSLVGGPTGELFF. DNA of the CDR3: TGTGCCAGCAGCTTAGTTGGGGGCCCCACCGGGGAGCTGTTTTTT.

This clonotype was picked up a small number of times. This rearrangement joins TRBV20-1 to TRBJ2-1, with 8 bases matching TRBD2. Germline lookup yields CDR1 DFQATT and CDR2 SNEGSKA (reference sequence). CDR3 length equals 16 residues. J lost 0 bases, V lost 3 bases, and 7 bases had no gene match. The CDR3 sequence: CSARGSGVLSYNEQFF. CDR3 nucleotides: TGCAGTGCTAGGGGTAGCGGGGTGCTCTCCTACAATGAGCAGTTCTTC.

J is TRBJ2-1 and V is TRBV20-1; D is perhaps TRBD1 (5 bases). V gave up 8 bases and J gave up 4 bases, with 24 bases separating them. Germline V gene sequence: CDR1 DFQATT, CDR2 SNEGSKA (reference sequence). This CDR3 has 16 amino acids. CDR3: CSPHDPGSLAYNEQFF. The CDR3 DNA reads TGCAGTCCACACGACCCAGGGTCCTTAGCATACAATGAGCAGTTCTTC.

This clonotype was observed a few times. This chain uses TRBV7-2 with TRBJ2-5; D remains ambiguous. Trimming cost V 6 bases and J 5 bases, with 16 bases left between them. CDR3 length: 14 amino acids. CDR1 SGHTA and CDR2 FQGNSA come from the germline V gene. The CDR3 spells CASSLRSPEETQYF. Here the CDR3 DNA reads TGTGCCAGCAGTTTACGGAGTCCGGAGGAGACCCAGTACTTC.

There are a few counts of this clonotype. The chain employs TRBV5-1 and TRBJ2-3, with 7 bases aligning to TRBD1. The CDR3 runs 15 residues. CDR1 SGHRS and CDR2 YFSETQ come from the germline V gene. Trimming took 3 bases from V and 3 from J; bases not matched to a gene: 7. The CDR3 region has the DNA TGCGCCAGCAGCTCAATCCTGACAGGGACAGATACGCAGTATTTT. Translating gives CASSSILTGTDTQYF. Full variable domain (rest looked up from reference TRBV5-1 and TRBJ2-3): KAGVTQTPRYLIKTRGQQVTLSCSPISGHRSVSWYQQTPGQGLQFLFEYFSETQRNKGNFPGRFSGRQFSNSRSEMNVSTLELGDSALYLCASSSILTGTDTQYFGPGTRLTVL.

This chain links TRBV14 with TRBJ1-1, with 8 bases identical to TRBD1. The CDR3 is made up of 14 amino acids. Germline CDR1 reads SGHDN; CDR2 reads FVKESK. V shed 5 bases and J 1 base; nucleotides not matched to a gene: 3. CDR3 nucleotide sequence: TGTGCCAGCAGCACCCAGGGGGCGAACACTGAAGCTTTCTTT. This gives the protein CASSTQGANTEAFF. The full variable domain, in which reference TRBV14 and TRBJ1-1 provide the parts outside the CDR3, is EAGVTQFPSHSVIEKGQTVTLRCDPISGHDNLYWYRRVMGKEIKFLLHFVKESKQDESGMPNNRFLAERTGGTYSTLKVQPAELEDSGVYFCASSTQGANTEAFFGQGTRLTVV.

This clonotype was recorded at least ten times. The V call is TRBV12-3 or TRBV12-4, the J call TRBJ2-2, with 9 positions matching TRBD2. With 3 bases clipped from V and 6 bases from J, the junction kept 2 bases outside the gene matches. This CDR3 contains 14 residues. The CDR3: CASSFRGGAGELFF. CDR3 DNA sequence: TGTGCCAGCAGTTTCCGCGGGGGGGCCGGGGAGCTGTTTTTT.

The chain recombines TRBV7-3 with TRBJ2-1; 7 nucleotides agree with TRBD1. Germline V gene sequence: CDR1 SGHTA, CDR2 FQGTGA. V gave up 3 bases and J gave up 7 bases; unmatched junction bases: 9. This CDR3 region has 15 residues. The CDR3 nucleotides are TGTGCCAGCAGCTTCCTAGGGGGCCTGGGGAATGAGCAGTTCTTC. Its translation: CASSFLGGLGNEQFF.

This clonotype was counted only a few times. This chain uses TRBV20-1 with TRBJ2-7; 11 nucleotides match TRBD2. Germline values: CDR1 DFQATT, CDR2 SNEGSKA (reference sequence). This CDR3 comprises 11 residues. Losses at the gene ends were 5 bases for V and 9 bases for J; bases not matched to a gene: 3. Here the CDR3 reads CSAGTSGRQYF. The CDR3, as DNA: TGCAGTGCTGGAACTAGCGGGAGGCAGTACTTC.

About this clonotype itself: The junction and the germline gene differ at one end; a read error may be behind it. V gene TRBV20-1 combines with J gene TRBJ2-3; D unresolved. CDR1 and CDR2 from the germline V gene are DFQATT and SNEGSKA (reference sequence). The CDR3 has 14 residues. CDR3 loop: CGAMGLTSTDTQYF. The CDR3 coding sequence is TGCGGTGCTATGGGTCTAACTAGCACAGATACGCAGTATTTT.

This clonotype was counted many times. The chain couples TRBV27 to TRBJ2-1; TRBD2 matches at 14 bases. V shed 0 bases, J shed 7 bases, and the junction held 5 bases outside the gene matches. CDR1 is MNHEY, CDR2 SMNVEV, per germline (reference sequence). There are 17 residues in the CDR3. The CDR3 bases are TGTGCCAGCAGTTTATCGATAAGACTAGCGGGGGGGAATGAGCAGTTCTTC. This gives the protein CASSLSIRLAGGNEQFF.

This clonotype has only a few counts. The rearrangement joins TRBV7-2 to TRBJ2-2; no reliable D call. This CDR3 is built from 15 residues. Trimming pared 2 bases from V and 4 bases from J, leaving 11 bases between. The germline V gene encodes CDR1 SGHTA and CDR2 FQGNSA. CDR3 nucleotides: TGTGCCAGCAGCTTAAGAAGCAGGAGCACCGGGGAGCTGTTTTTT. As protein: CASSLRSRSTGELFF.

The rearrangement links TRBV30 to TRBJ1-5; D gene unclear. The CDR3 spans 13 residues. V lost 0 bases and J lost 6, with 9 bases in between. Germline CDR1 GTSNPN, CDR2 SVGIG (reference sequence). The CDR3 loop reads CAWSVSGLQPQHF. The CDR3, as DNA: TGTGCCTGGAGTGTGAGTGGGCTTCAGCCCCAGCATTTT.

This clonotype showed up just a few times. V and J are TRBV4-2 and TRBJ2-5; weak D call: TRBD1 (6 bases). The ends were cut back, 1 base at V and 0 bases at J, with 15 bases in the middle. Germline lookup yields CDR1 LGHNA and CDR2 YNFKEQ. CDR3 size: 17 residues. The CDR3 loop is CASSQGGPGVHQETQYF. DNA of the CDR3: TGTGCCAGCAGCCAAGGGGGGCCAGGGGTCCACCAAGAGACCCAGTACTTC.

Here the CDR3 DNA reads TGTGCCTGGGCCCCTAGACCGGGGGCCCGACGGCAGTTCTTC. Translated: CAWAPRPGARRQFF. The chain links TRBV30 to TRBJ2-1, with D possibly being TRBD1 or TRBD2 (6 bases each). Trimming left V 5 bases short and J 12 bases short, with 23 bases between. Germline V lookup: CDR1 GTSNPN, CDR2 SVGIG (reference sequence). The CDR3 is 14 amino acids.

This clonotype was counted a few times. This chain joins TRBV9 and TRBJ1-2, with 7 bases fitting TRBD1. There are 15 residues in the CDR3. The germline V gene encodes CDR1 SGDLS and CDR2 YYNGEE. With 3 bases clipped from V and 0 bases from J, the junction kept 5 bases outside the gene matches. CDR3 sequence: CASSAGGPANYGYTF. The DNA of the CDR3 is TGTGCCAGCAGCGCAGGGGGGCCCGCTAACTATGGCTACACCTTC.

This clonotype was found a few times. The chain recombines TRBV20-1 with TRBJ2-1; 13 nucleotides match TRBD2. J lost 5 bases, V lost 3 bases, and 7 bases had no gene match. CDR3 size: 16 residues. Germline CDR1 DFQATT, CDR2 SNEGSKA (reference sequence). The CDR3 region has the DNA TGCAGTGCTAGGGGCCTCGGGACTAGCGGGGACAATGAGCAGTTCTTC. Translating it yields CSARGLGTSGDNEQFF.